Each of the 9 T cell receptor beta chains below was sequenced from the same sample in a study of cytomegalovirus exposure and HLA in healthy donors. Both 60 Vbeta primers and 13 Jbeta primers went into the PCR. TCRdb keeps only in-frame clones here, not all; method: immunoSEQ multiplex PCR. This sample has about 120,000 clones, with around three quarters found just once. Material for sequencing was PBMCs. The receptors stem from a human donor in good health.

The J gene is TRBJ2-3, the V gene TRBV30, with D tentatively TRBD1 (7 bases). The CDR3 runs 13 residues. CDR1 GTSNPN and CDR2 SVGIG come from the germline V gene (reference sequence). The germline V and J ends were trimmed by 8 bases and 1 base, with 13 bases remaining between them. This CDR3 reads CAAGQSGTDTQYF. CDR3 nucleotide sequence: TGTGCCGCGGGACAGTCGGGCACAGATACGCAGTATTTT.

The CDR3 is CATSKNRGTGGRDSNVLTF. The CDR3 bases are TGTGCCACCAGCAAGAACCGGGGGACAGGGGGCAGGGACTCCAACGTCCTGACTTTC. The J gene is TRBJ2-6, the V gene TRBV15, with 12 bases lining up with TRBD1. The germline V gene has CDR1 LNHNV and CDR2 YYDKDF (reference sequence). This CDR3 contains 19 residues. The junction had 15 bases not matched to a gene; V was cut back by 4 bases and J by 8 bases.

CDR3 sequence reads: CASSLRSSSGANVLTF. In DNA form, the CDR3 reads TGTGCCAGCAGCTTACGCTCTAGCTCTGGGGCCAACGTCCTGACTTTC. The rearrangement links TRBV7-2 to TRBJ2-6; D gene uncertain. The V end was cut by 2 bases, the J end by 0 bases, with 8 bases between. CDR3 length: 16 residues. Germline V gene sequence: CDR1 SGHTA, CDR2 FQGNSA.

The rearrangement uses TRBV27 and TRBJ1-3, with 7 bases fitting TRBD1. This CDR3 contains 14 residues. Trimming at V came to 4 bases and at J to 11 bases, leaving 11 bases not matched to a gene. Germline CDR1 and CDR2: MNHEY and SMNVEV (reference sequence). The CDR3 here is CASSSHGAGGSIYF. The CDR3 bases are TGTGCCAGCAGTTCGCATGGGGCAGGGGGTTCCATATATTTT.

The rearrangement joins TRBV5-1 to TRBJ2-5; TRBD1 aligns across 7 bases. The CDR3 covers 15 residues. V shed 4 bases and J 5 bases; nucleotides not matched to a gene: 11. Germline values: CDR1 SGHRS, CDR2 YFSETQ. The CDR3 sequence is CASSPTTGNSETQYF. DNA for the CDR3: TGCGCCAGCAGCCCGACGACAGGGAATAGTGAGACCCAGTACTTC.

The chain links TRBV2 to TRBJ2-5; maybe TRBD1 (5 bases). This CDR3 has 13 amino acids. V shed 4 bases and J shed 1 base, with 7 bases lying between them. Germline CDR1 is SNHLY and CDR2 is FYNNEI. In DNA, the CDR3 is TGTGCCAGCAGTGGGGGCAGCCAAGAGACCCAGTACTTC. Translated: CASSGGSQETQYF.

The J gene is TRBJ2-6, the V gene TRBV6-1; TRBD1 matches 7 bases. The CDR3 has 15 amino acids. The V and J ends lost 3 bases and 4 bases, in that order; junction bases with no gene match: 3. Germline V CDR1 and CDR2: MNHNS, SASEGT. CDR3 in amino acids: CASSDQGVGANVLTF. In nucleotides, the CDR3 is TGTGCCAGCAGTGACCAGGGGGTAGGGGCCAACGTCCTGACTTTC.

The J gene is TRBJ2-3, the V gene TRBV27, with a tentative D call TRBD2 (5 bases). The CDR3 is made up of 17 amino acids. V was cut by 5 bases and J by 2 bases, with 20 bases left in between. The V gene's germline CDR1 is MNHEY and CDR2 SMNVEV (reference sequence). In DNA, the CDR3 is TGTGCCAGCAGTCTATTTGCAACACTAGGGTTCACAGATACGCAGTATTTT. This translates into CASSLFATLGFTDTQYF.

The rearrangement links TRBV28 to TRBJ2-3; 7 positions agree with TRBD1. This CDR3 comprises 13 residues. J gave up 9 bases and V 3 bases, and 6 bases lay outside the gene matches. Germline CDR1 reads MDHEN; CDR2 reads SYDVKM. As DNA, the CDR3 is TGTGCCAGCAGTTTCCCGGGACAGCAAACGCAGTATTTT. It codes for CASSFPGQQTQYF.